A single sample gave rise to the 10 T cell receptor beta chains below, sequenced in a study of identical twins. Via MiXCR, TCRdb re-called the 5' RACE reads, giving one row per CDR3 protein. The sample shows 500,000 or so distinct CDR3 sequences, less than 25% of them seen only once. These data are also associated with another study on T cells expressing NK-cell markers.

Sequencing used CD4+ T cells sorted from blood. These receptors were collected from a woman between 18 and 30 years old in good health.

This clonotype was detected many times. The genes are TRBV27 and TRBJ2-4; D not certain. Looked up from germline, CDR1 is MNHEY and CDR2 is SMNVEV (reference sequence). Trimming pared 5 bases from V and 0 bases from J, leaving 11 bases between. This CDR3 is built from 15 residues. The CDR3 DNA sequence: TGTGCCAGCAGTCCACGGCGACAAGCCAAAAACATTCAGTACTTC. Amino acid sequence: CASSPRRQAKNIQYF.

V usage is TRBV5-6 and J usage is TRBJ2-1, with 7 bases that match TRBD1. The V gene's germline CDR1 is SGHDT and CDR2 YYEEEE. The CDR3 totals 13 residues. After removal of 4 bases from V and 10 bases from J, the junction contained 8 bases not matched to a gene. This chain's CDR3 is CASSAGTEREQFF. The CDR3 DNA sequence: TGTGCCAGCAGCGCCGGGACAGAAAGAGAGCAGTTCTTC.

The chain is built from TRBV3-1 and TRBJ2-3, with a tentative D call TRBD1 (5 bases). The CDR3 runs 14 residues. Germline loops: CDR1 LGHDT, CDR2 YNNKEL (reference sequence). V shed 2 bases and J shed 2 bases, with 8 bases lying between them. CDR3 sequence: CASSQRGLTDTQYF. In nucleotides, the CDR3 is TGTGCCAGCAGCCAAAGGGGCCTCACAGATACGCAGTATTTT.

This rearrangement joins TRBV5-1 to TRBJ2-2, with a tentative D call TRBD2 (6 bases). This CDR3 is built from 16 residues. V was shortened by 4 bases and J by 3 bases, with 16 bases between the two germline ends. From germline, CDR1 is SGHRS and CDR2 YFSETQ. The CDR3 region is CASSPGGGADTGELFF. CDR3 sequence (DNA): TGCGCCAGCAGCCCCGGAGGAGGGGCCGACACCGGGGAGCTGTTTTTT.

The chain carries TRBV29-1 and TRBJ2-2; tentative D call: TRBD2 (7 bases). This CDR3 is built from 13 residues. Trimming left V 6 bases short and J 4 bases short, with 12 bases between. CDR1 and CDR2 from the germline V gene are SQVTM and ANQGSEA. The CDR3 protein is CSVKGGGTGELFF. The CDR3 bases are TGCAGCGTGAAGGGGGGGGGCACCGGGGAGCTGTTTTTT.

The chain uses TRBV6-4 and TRBJ2-3, with a possible D match to TRBD2 (6 bases). The CDR3 loop spans 15 amino acids. Germline loops: CDR1 MRHNA, CDR2 SNTAGT. With 2 bases removed from V and 2 bases from J, the gap between germline ends came to 11 bases. The CDR3 protein is CASSDGGTYTDTQYF. In DNA, the CDR3 is TGTGCCAGCAGTGACGGGGGGACCTACACAGATACGCAGTATTTT.

The chain joins TRBV10-3 to TRBJ2-1, with 10 nucleotides matching TRBD2. The CDR3 consists of 16 residues. The germline CDR1 and CDR2 sequences are ENHRY and SYGVKD. After removal of 0 bases from V and 8 bases from J, the junction contained 7 bases not matched to a gene. CDR3 sequence (DNA): TGTGCCATCAGTGAGTCGCTAGCGGGGGCAGGGGATGAGCAGTTCTTC. It is translated as CAISESLAGAGDEQFF.

This clonotype was found a few times. This chain links TRBV12-3 or TRBV12-4 with TRBJ2-4; D ambiguous. CDR3 length equals 15 residues. With 5 bases removed from V and 8 bases from J, the gap between germline ends came to 19 bases. The CDR3 bases are TGTGCCAGCAGTCCCCAACCCGGAAGGACGCACATTCAGTACTTC. It specifies CASSPQPGRTHIQYF.

The chain is built from TRBV7-9 and TRBJ2-3; D is possibly TRBD2 (5 bases). Germline CDR1 is SEHNR and CDR2 is FQNEAQ (reference sequence). Trimming cost V 6 bases and J 5 bases, with 15 bases left between them. The CDR3 contains 14 residues. The CDR3 region has the DNA TGTGCCAGCAGTTCGTTCAGCGGAAAAGATACGCAGTATTTT. Amino acids: CASSSFSGKDTQYF.

This clonotype appeared many times. The chain links TRBV27 to TRBJ1-2; 9 bases are shared with TRBD1. The CDR3 is made up of 16 amino acids. Germline loops: CDR1 MNHEY, CDR2 SMNVEV (reference sequence). J was trimmed by 0 bases and V by 5 bases; bases with no gene match: 7. CDR3 nucleotides: TGTGCCAGCAGTCCCGGGACAGGGAGCTCTAACTATGGCTACACCTTC. Translated, it gives CASSPGTGSSNYGYTF.